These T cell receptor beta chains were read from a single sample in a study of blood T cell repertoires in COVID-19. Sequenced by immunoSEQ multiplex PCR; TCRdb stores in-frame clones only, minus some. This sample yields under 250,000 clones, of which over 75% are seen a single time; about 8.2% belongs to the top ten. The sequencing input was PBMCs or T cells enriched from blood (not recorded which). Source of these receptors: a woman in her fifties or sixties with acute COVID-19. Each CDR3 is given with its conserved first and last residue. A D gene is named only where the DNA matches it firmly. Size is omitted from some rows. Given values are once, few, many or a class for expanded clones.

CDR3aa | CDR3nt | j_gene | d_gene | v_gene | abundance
CASSPQGSGTNTGELFF | TGTGCCAGCAGCCCGCAGGGAAGCGGGACGAACACCGGGGAGCTGTTTTTT | TRBJ2-2 | TRBD2 | TRBV7-2 | .
CASSLGQGNQPQHF | TGCGCCAGCAGCCTCGGACAGGGCAATCAGCCCCAGCATTTT | TRBJ1-5 | TRBD1 | TRBV4-3 | .
CASSPNRAGGGYEQYF | TGTGCCAGCAGCCCTAACAGGGCCGGGGGGGGCTACGAGCAGTACTTC | TRBJ2-7 | TRBD2 | TRBV9 | .
CASSQDTGNWGEQFF | TGTGCCAGCAGCCAGGACACAGGGAACTGGGGTGAGCAGTTCTTC | TRBJ2-1 | . | TRBV7-2 | once
CATRTQGGEKLFF | TGTGCCACCAGGACGCAGGGAGGGGAAAAACTGTTTTTT | TRBJ1-4 | . | TRBV25-1 | .
CASSPPGRGIYEQYF | TGTGCCAGCAGCCCCCCGGGGAGGGGGATCTACGAGCAGTACTTC | TRBJ2-7 | . | TRBV11-2 | .
CASSVQGSHYTEAFF | TGTGCCAGCAGTGTACAGGGTAGTCACTACACTGAAGCTTTCTTT | TRBJ1-1 | . | TRBV6-4 | .
CASSASGGAPSDTQYF | TGTGCCAGCAGCGCTAGCGGGGGGGCCCCTTCGGATACGCAGTATTTT | TRBJ2-3 | TRBD2 | TRBV9 | .
CASSPYETNEKLFF | TGCGCCAGCAGCCCCTATGAGACTAATGAAAAACTGTTTTTT | TRBJ1-4 | . | TRBV5-1 | once
CASSPPEGGGYEQYF | TGCGCCAGCAGCCCCCCCGAGGGCGGGGGTTACGAGCAGTACTTC | TRBJ2-7 | TRBD2 | TRBV5-1 | .
CASSHTLQGANQPQHF | TGTGCCAGTAGTCATACATTACAGGGGGCAAATCAGCCCCAGCATTTT | TRBJ1-5 | TRBD1 | TRBV19 | few
CATHLNHPEDTEAFF | TGCGCCACACACCTAAATCACCCGGAGGACACTGAAGCTTTCTTT | TRBJ1-1 | . | TRBV10-2 | .
CASSLEFLAEAFF | TGTGCCAGCAGCTTAGAATTTTTAGCTGAAGCTTTCTTT | TRBJ1-1 | . | TRBV11-3 | .
CASSTNPPLLNTGELFF | TGTGCCAGCAGCACCAACCCGCCCCTACTGAACACCGGGGAGCTGTTTTTT | TRBJ2-2 | . | TRBV7-9 | .
CASSLGLNEQFF | TGCGCCAGCAGCTTGGGTCTCAATGAGCAGTTCTTC | TRBJ2-1 | . | TRBV5-1 | .
CASSLGQGVNTEAFF | TGTGCCAGCAGCCTCGGGCAGGGGGTGAACACTGAAGCTTTCTTT | TRBJ1-1 | TRBD1 | TRBV7-3 | .
CASSQVSGVWETQYF | TGTGCCAGCAGCCAAGTATCGGGGGTTTGGGAGACCCAGTACTTC | TRBJ2-5 | . | TRBV3-1/TRBV3-2 | .
CARSRLEGIGSGGYTF | TGCGCCCGCAGCCGACTGGAAGGAATCGGTTCGGGGGGCTACACCTTC | TRBJ1-2 | . | TRBV4-1 | .